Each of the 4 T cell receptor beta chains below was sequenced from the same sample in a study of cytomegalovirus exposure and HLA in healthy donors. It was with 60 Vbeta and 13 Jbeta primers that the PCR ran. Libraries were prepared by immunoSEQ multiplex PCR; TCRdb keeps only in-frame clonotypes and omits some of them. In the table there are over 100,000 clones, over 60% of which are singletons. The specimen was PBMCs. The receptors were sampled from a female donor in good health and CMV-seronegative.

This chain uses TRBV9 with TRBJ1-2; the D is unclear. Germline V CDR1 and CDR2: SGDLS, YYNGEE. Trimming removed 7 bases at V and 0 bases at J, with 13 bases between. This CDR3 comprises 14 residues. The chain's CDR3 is CASSQSGANYGYTF. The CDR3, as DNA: TGTGCCAGCTCCCAGTCGGGAGCTAACTATGGCTACACCTTC.

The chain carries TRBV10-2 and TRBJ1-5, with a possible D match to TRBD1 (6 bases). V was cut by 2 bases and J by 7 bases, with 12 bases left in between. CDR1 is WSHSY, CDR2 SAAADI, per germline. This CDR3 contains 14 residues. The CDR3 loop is CASSEPAGEQPQHF. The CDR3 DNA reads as TGCGCCAGCAGTGAGCCTGCAGGGGAGCAGCCCCAGCATTTT.

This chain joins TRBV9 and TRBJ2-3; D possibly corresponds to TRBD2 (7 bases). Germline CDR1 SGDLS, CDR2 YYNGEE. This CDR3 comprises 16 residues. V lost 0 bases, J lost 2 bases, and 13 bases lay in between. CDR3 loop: CASSVGAGAPTDTQYF. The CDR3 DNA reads TGTGCCAGCAGCGTAGGGGCGGGGGCCCCCACAGATACGCAGTATTTT.

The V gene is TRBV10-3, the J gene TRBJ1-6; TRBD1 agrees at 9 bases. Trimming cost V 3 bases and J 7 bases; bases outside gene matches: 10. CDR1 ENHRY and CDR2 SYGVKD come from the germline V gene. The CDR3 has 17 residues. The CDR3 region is CAISEPRTGAGNSPLHF. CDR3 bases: TGTGCCATCAGTGAACCCCGGACAGGGGCGGGAAATTCACCCCTCCACTTT.